This TCR beta chain was captured by sequencing in a study of OX40 agonist ivuxolimab in advanced cancers. As regards this clone: Its target is unknown.

This CDR3 has 15 residues. Germline V gene data show CDR1 as SGHNT and CDR2 as YYREEE (reference sequence). Germline trimming cut 4 bases from V and 6 bases from J; bases unmatched to any gene: 3. Patients who had autoimmune disease history or got systemic immunosuppression were left out. Blood got drawn at baseline, again on cycle 4 day 1, and then on cycle 7 day 1. Whole-study findings and limits: Those patients achieving a partial response at 0.1-3.0 mg/kg showed among the lowest clonal expansion.

Sequencing used immunoSEQ multiplex PCR; TCRdb keeps in-frame clones, though not all of them. Counted here are 70,000 or so clones, approximately 81% occurring once; the ten biggest clones make up approximately 4%. The input for sequencing was CD4+ or CD8+ T cells sorted from blood, taken in a trial of the OX40 agonist ivuxolimab. This receptor was taken from an adult with an advanced solid tumor such as melanoma, head and neck, liver or kidney cancer. The rearrangement uses TRBV5-4 and TRBJ2-1; TRBD2 agrees at 14 bases. CDR3 region: CASSDGTSGSNEQFF. The CDR3 DNA is TGTGCCAGCAGCGACGGGACTAGCGGGAGCAATGAGCAGTTCTTC.